The T cell receptor (beta chain) described here comes from a study of cytomegalovirus exposure and HLA in healthy donors. Overall study findings and caveats: Fewer N-insertions than the approximately 610-donor mean were reportedly shown by an Asian-associated ancestry cluster in a later analysis. Three CMV-associated chains proved CMV antigen-specific in vitro. On later analysis, the bulk of CMV-associated TCR beta chains appeared to be HLA-restricted.

This clone was detected only a few times. Its specificity is unknown. This PCR relied on a set of 60 Vbeta primers and 13 Jbeta primers. Some clones are missing from TCRdb's copy, which holds only in-frame ones; the method was immunoSEQ multiplex PCR. The sample carries 100,000 to 150,000 clones, about 86% recorded once. The CDR3 is made up of 14 amino acids. In germline, CDR1 is LGHNA, CDR2 YNFKEQ. V was clipped by 5 bases and J by 2 bases, with 12 bases between them. The rearrangement joins TRBV4-2 to TRBJ2-5, with TRBD1 as a possible D gene (7 bases). This TCR derives from a man aged 18 to 35 in good health and CMV-seronegative. The sequenced sample consisted of PBMCs. CDR3 bases: TGTGCCAGCAGCGGCGGGGACAGTCAAGAGACCCAGTACTTC. Translating gives CASSGGDSQETQYF.